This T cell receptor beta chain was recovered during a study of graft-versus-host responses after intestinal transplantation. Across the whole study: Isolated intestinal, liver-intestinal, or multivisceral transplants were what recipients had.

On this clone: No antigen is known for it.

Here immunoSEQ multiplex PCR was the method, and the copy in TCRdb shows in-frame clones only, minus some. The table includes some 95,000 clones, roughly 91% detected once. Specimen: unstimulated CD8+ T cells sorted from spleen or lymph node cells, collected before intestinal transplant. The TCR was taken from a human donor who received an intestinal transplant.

The CDR3 coding sequence is TGTGCCAGCAGCTTGGCGGGTTCTGGAAACACCATATATTTT. It specifies CASSLAGSGNTIYF. The chain recombines TRBV5-4 with TRBJ1-3; D is undetermined. Trimming removed 0 bases at V and 1 base at J, with 5 bases between. The CDR3 has 14 residues. Germline lookup yields CDR1 SGHNT and CDR2 YYREEE (reference sequence). Complete variable domain (other parts from reference TRBV5-4 and TRBJ1-3): ETGVTQSPTHLIKTRGQQVTLRCSSQSGHNTVSWYQQALGQGPQFIFQYYREEENGRGNFPPRFSGLQFPNYSSELNVNALELDDSALYLCASSLAGSGNTIYFGEGSWLTVV.